This T cell receptor beta chain was sequenced during a study of CD8 T cells in ankylosing spondylitis. The CDR3 sequence is 14 residues long. CDR1 is LGHDT, CDR2 YNNKEL, per germline (reference sequence). V shed 1 base and J shed 2 bases, with 8 bases lying between them. This clonotype has at least ten counts. TCRdb ran MiXCR on the 5' RACE reads and lists one entry per CDR3 protein. The data hold roughly 240,000 distinct CDR3 sequences, with around 8% observed a single time. The clonotype comes from a female donor with ankylosing spondylitis or in good health (not recorded which). Sequences were obtained from blood, either unsorted or a sorted T cell fraction (not recorded which). The chain couples TRBV3-1 to TRBJ1-2; no reliable D call. CDR3 sequence reads: CASSQVVGNYGYTF. The DNA for the CDR3 is TGTGCCAGCAGCCAAGTTGTAGGGAACTATGGCTACACCTTC.